Listed here are 24 T cell receptor beta chains from one sample, sequenced in a study of cytomegalovirus exposure and HLA in healthy donors. In the PCR, 60 Vbeta and 13 Jbeta primers were used. Here immunoSEQ multiplex PCR was the method, and the copy in TCRdb shows in-frame clones only, minus some. The table has over 85,000 clones, 6.5% to 8% seen once; the top ten hold about 2.1%. The sample taken for sequencing was PBMCs. The receptors shown here come from a man aged 50 to 59 in good health and CMV-seronegative.

The chain uses TRBV5-1 and TRBJ1-1; TRBD1 might be the D (5 bases). This CDR3 region has 17 residues. V lost 3 bases to trimming and J lost 1 base, with 19 bases between them. Per germline, CDR1 SGHRS and CDR2 YFSETQ. The CDR3 spells CASSWGWGGYRNTEAFF. CDR3 coding DNA: TGCGCCAGCAGCTGGGGGTGGGGGGGGTATCGGAACACTGAAGCTTTCTTT.

V and J are TRBV5-6 and TRBJ2-1; D is perhaps TRBD2 (6 bases). The CDR3 loop spans 13 amino acids. CDR1 and CDR2 (germline): SGHDT, YYEEEE. The V end was cut by 0 bases, the J end by 7 bases, with 8 bases between. CDR3 bases: TGTGCCAGCAGCTTGGCCGGGGGAAATGAGCAGTTCTTC. This gives the protein CASSLAGGNEQFF.

The genes are TRBV27 and TRBJ2-4; 9 bases fit TRBD2. CDR3 length: 12 residues. CDR1 is MNHEY, CDR2 SMNVEV, per germline (reference sequence). V lost 2 bases to trimming and J lost 13 bases; unmatched junction nucleotides: 3. CDR3: CASSLAGGPQYF. The CDR3 DNA is TGTGCCAGCAGTTTAGCGGGGGGGCCCCAGTACTTC.

This clone was observed a handful of times. The rearrangement links TRBV28 to TRBJ1-6; the D is unclear. The V end lost 4 bases, the J end lost 8 bases, and 15 bases lay between the germline ends. The CDR3 is made up of 15 amino acids. Germline CDR1 MDHEN, CDR2 SYDVKM. The CDR3 coding sequence is TGTGCCAGCAGTTCCTCGCGGGCGGAGTATTCACCCCTCCACTTT. Its protein product is CASSSSRAEYSPLHF.

The gene calls are TRBV5-1 and TRBJ2-1; 15 nucleotides agree with TRBD2. CDR3 length: 17 amino acids. Trimming cost V 3 bases and J 7 bases; bases outside gene matches: 8. Germline CDR1 and CDR2: SGHRS and YFSETQ. Here the CDR3 reads CASSSGLAGGTGNEQFF. The CDR3 region has the DNA TGCGCCAGCAGCTCGGGACTAGCGGGGGGCACGGGGAATGAGCAGTTCTTC.

A few counts support this clone. The V call is TRBV10-2, the J call TRBJ1-2, with TRBD1 matching 9 bases. The CDR3 runs 14 residues. V shed 7 bases and J 8 bases; nucleotides not matched to a gene: 11. Germline V gives CDR1 WSHSY, CDR2 SAAADI. CDR3 loop: CASTGTGLSRGYTF. The CDR3 nucleotides read TGCGCCAGCACCGGGACAGGGTTGTCGCGGGGCTACACCTTC.

This clone was seen more than once but under ten times. The chain couples TRBV7-8 to TRBJ2-7; TRBD1 matches at 7 bases. J was trimmed by 3 bases and V by 5 bases; bases with no gene match: 4. CDR3 size: 13 residues. Germline CDR1 reads SGHVS; CDR2 reads FQNEAQ. The CDR3 loop is CASSRDSFYEQYF. CDR3 sequence (DNA): TGTGCCAGCAGCAGGGACAGTTTCTACGAGCAGTACTTC. Combining the CDR3 with reference TRBV7-8 and TRBJ2-7 gives the whole variable domain GAGVSQSPRYKVAKRGQDVALRCDPISGHVSLFWYQQALGQGPEFLTYFQNEAQLDKSGLPSDRFFAERPEGSVSTLKIQRTQQEDSAVYLCASSRDSFYEQYFGPGTRLTVT.

This clone came up a few times. The V gene is TRBV7-2, the J gene TRBJ2-5, with 9 bases identical to TRBD2. Germline V gene data show CDR1 as SGHTA and CDR2 as FQGNSA. CDR3 size: 17 residues. Trimming took 1 base from V and 1 from J; bases not matched to a gene: 7. The CDR3 DNA reads as TGTGCCAGCAGCTTAGTGGCTAGCGGGGAGACCCAAGAGACCCAGTACTTC. Translating gives CASSLVASGETQETQYF.

The chain uses TRBV11-2 and TRBJ2-3, with D maybe TRBD1 (5 bases). The CDR3 loop spans 15 amino acids. The V gene's germline CDR1 is SGHAT and CDR2 FQNNGV. V lost 6 bases and J 3 bases, leaving 16 bases between the germline ends. CDR3 in amino acids: CASSFLGAETDTQYF. The CDR3 DNA reads TGTGCCAGCAGTTTCCTTGGGGCCGAGACAGATACGCAGTATTTT.

This clone was observed many times. The genes are TRBV5-1 and TRBJ1-1; a weak D match, TRBD1 (6 bases). CDR3 length: 14 amino acids. V lost 5 bases and J 5 bases, leaving 16 bases between the germline ends. CDR1 is SGHRS and CDR2 is YFSETQ in the germline V gene. Here the CDR3 DNA reads TGCGCCAGCAGTTTTACAGGGTCCGATACTGAAGCTTTCTTT. Translated, it gives CASSFTGSDTEAFF.

The J gene is TRBJ2-7, the V gene TRBV6-5; 9 bases are shared with TRBD1. The germline CDR1 and CDR2 sequences are MNHEY and SVGAGI. CDR3 length equals 15 residues. Germline trimming cut 4 bases from V and 5 bases from J; bases unmatched to any gene: 9. CDR3 residues: CASSSGRDRVNEQYF. In DNA, the CDR3 is TGTGCCAGCAGTTCCGGCCGGGACAGGGTGAACGAGCAGTACTTC.

The CDR3 DNA is TGTGCCAGCAGCCCCCGGACAGGGGGCATGAACACCGGGGAGCTGTTTTTT. Translation gives CASSPRTGGMNTGELFF. J is TRBJ2-2 and V is TRBV7-8, with TRBD1 matching 11 bases. Losses at the gene ends were 5 bases for V and 1 base for J; bases not matched to a gene: 6. There are 17 residues in the CDR3. Germline V gives CDR1 SGHVS, CDR2 FQNEAQ.

This clone was counted at least ten times. The rearrangement links TRBV7-9 to TRBJ2-7, with D perhaps TRBD1 (6 bases). CDR1 and CDR2 from the germline V gene are SEHNR and FQNEAQ (reference sequence). Trimming cost V 6 bases and J 7 bases, with 13 bases left between them. This CDR3 has 12 residues. CDR3 in DNA: TGTGCCAGCAGTCAGACGAGGGGGGAGCAGTACTTC. This gives the protein CASSQTRGEQYF.

V usage is TRBV19 and J usage is TRBJ1-2; D gene ambiguous. The V and J ends lost 3 bases and 3 bases respectively, with 14 bases between them. Looked up from germline, CDR1 is LNHDA and CDR2 is SQIVND (reference sequence). This CDR3 contains 15 residues. The CDR3 DNA follows: TGTGCCAGTAGTATCGAGGGAGGTTGGCACTATGGCTACACCTTC. Amino acids: CASSIEGGWHYGYTF. Based on the CDR3 plus reference TRBV19 and TRBJ1-2, the full variable domain is DGGITQSPKYLFRKEGQNVTLSCEQNLNHDAMYWYRQDPGQGLRLIYYSQIVNDFQKGDIAEGYSVSREKKESFPLTVTSAQKNPTAFYLCASSIEGGWHYGYTFGSGTRLTVV.

This clone has more than one count but fewer than ten. CDR3: CASSPTRTGSYTF. The CDR3 DNA follows: TGTGCCAGCAGCCCCACCAGGACAGGGAGCTACACCTTC. The chain couples TRBV27 to TRBJ1-2; the match to TRBD1 covers 8 bases. In germline, CDR1 is MNHEY, CDR2 SMNVEV (reference sequence). The length of the CDR3 is 13 residues. J lost 9 bases, V lost 6 bases, and 9 bases had no gene match.

V usage is TRBV30 and J usage is TRBJ1-1; the D gene is possibly TRBD1 (6 bases). The CDR3 covers 14 residues. Germline values: CDR1 GTSNPN, CDR2 SVGIG (reference sequence). V was pared by 0 bases and J by 6 bases, with 14 bases between. CDR3 bases: TGTGCCTGGAGTGTCGGGGGGGCGCGTTCTGAAGCTTTCTTT. This codes for CAWSVGGARSEAFF.

This clone showed up just a few times. The chain carries TRBV6-1 and TRBJ2-2; D might be TRBD1 (5 bases). In germline, CDR1 is MNHNS, CDR2 SASEGT. The CDR3 has 13 residues. V lost 6 bases and J 6 bases, leaving 11 bases between the germline ends. CDR3 sequence: CASRAWGAGELFF. In DNA form, the CDR3 reads TGTGCCAGCAGAGCATGGGGCGCCGGGGAGCTGTTTTTT.

This clone has just a few counts. The chain carries TRBV5-5 and TRBJ1-1, with 7 bases matching TRBD1. This CDR3 comprises 14 residues. V was pared by 2 bases and J by 1 base, with 2 bases of the junction left unmatched. Germline CDR1 SGHKS, CDR2 YYEKEE (reference sequence). Written as DNA, the CDR3 is TGTGCCAGCAGCTTCCGGGACAGGAACACTGAAGCTTTCTTT. This translates into CASSFRDRNTEAFF.

In this sample, this clone turned up a few times. This chain connects TRBV7-2 to TRBJ1-2, with TRBD1 identical over 9 bases. From germline, CDR1 is SGHTA and CDR2 FQGNSA. The ends lost 6 bases at V and 5 bases at J; junction bases unmatched: 7. This CDR3 spans 14 amino acids. The CDR3 nucleotides read TGTGCCAGCAGTCCTGGACAGGGGTGGTATGGCTACACCTTC. This sequence encodes CASSPGQGWYGYTF.

The sample holds a few counts of this clone. An end of the junction does not agree with germline; a read error may underlie this. This CDR3 reads CASSSGGFGGAYEQSF. DNA of the CDR3: TGTGCCAGCAGCTCGGGTGGTTTTGGGGGGGCCTACGAGCAGTCCTTC. The chain recombines TRBV5-6 with TRBJ2-7, with D perhaps TRBD2 (7 bases). CDR3 length: 16 amino acids. Germline CDR1 SGHDT, CDR2 YYEEEE.

This chain connects TRBV14 to TRBJ2-7; 8 bases fit TRBD2. Germline assignment: CDR1 SGHDN and CDR2 FVKESK. V shed 5 bases and J 2 bases; nucleotides not matched to a gene: 11. This CDR3 is built from 16 residues. CDR3 amino acids: CASSGTSGRLPYEQYF. The CDR3 DNA follows: TGTGCCAGCAGCGGAACTAGCGGTCGTTTGCCCTACGAGCAGTACTTC.

The chain combines TRBV7-2 with TRBJ2-5, with TRBD1 as a possible D gene (8 bases). In germline, CDR1 is SGHTA, CDR2 FQGNSA. The CDR3 is 15 residues long. V was cut by 5 bases and J by 4 bases, with 17 bases left in between. The CDR3 sequence: CASSTQQGEGETQYF. The CDR3 DNA reads as TGTGCCAGCAGCACGCAACAGGGGGAGGGAGAGACCCAGTACTTC. Combining the CDR3 with reference TRBV7-2 and TRBJ2-5 gives the whole variable domain GAGVSQSPSNKVTEKGKDVELRCDPISGHTALYWYRQSLGQGLEFLIYFQGNSAPDKSGLPSDRFSAERTGGSVSTLTIQRTQQEDSAVYLCASSTQQGEGETQYFGPGTRLLVL.

This sequence joins TRBV6-5 and TRBJ2-3; 13 positions match TRBD2. CDR3 size: 15 residues. V dropped 6 bases and J dropped 2; count of bases not matched to a gene: 2. CDR1 is MNHEY, CDR2 SVGAGI, per germline. CDR3 protein: CASRTSGGATDTQYF. The CDR3 DNA sequence: TGTGCCAGCAGAACTAGCGGGGGGGCCACAGATACGCAGTATTTT.

This clone was seen only a few times. This sequence joins TRBV2 and TRBJ2-6; perhaps TRBD1 as D (5 bases). The V gene's germline CDR1 is SNHLY and CDR2 FYNNEI. Trimming cost V 6 bases and J 1 base, with 10 bases left between them. The CDR3 contains 15 residues. The CDR3 nucleotides are TGTGCCAGCAGGGAGACAGTTTCTGGGGCCAACGTCCTGACTTTC. Translation gives CASRETVSGANVLTF.